This T cell receptor beta chain was observed in a study of cytomegalovirus exposure and HLA in healthy donors. Study findings and constraints: In vitro, three CMV-associated chains proved specific for CMV antigens. Based on reports, TCR beta sequences accurately predicted HLA-A and HLA-B alleles for most subjects. A later analysis linked a missense variant in DCLRE1C to the trimming of TCR beta V and J genes.

Primers: 60 Vbeta forward and 13 Jbeta reverse. Repertoires were generated with immunoSEQ multiplex PCR, while TCRdb's copy carries only in-frame clones and drops some. The repertoire includes about 160,000 clones, about three quarters of them detected once, and about 3.4% sits in the top ten. Everyone who donated was a healthy bone marrow donor. V was trimmed by 3 bases and J by 0 bases, leaving 3 bases between them. This CDR3 spans 14 amino acids. Looked up from germline, CDR1 is SGHTA and CDR2 is FQGNSA. This clone was seen once. Antigen: not known. The chain has TRBV7-2 and TRBJ2-6; no firm D call. Sequences were obtained from PBMCs. This receptor was obtained from a woman aged 45-65 years in good health and CMV-seropositive. The CDR3 nucleotides are TGTGCCAGCAGCTTGGCCTCTGGGGCCAACGTCCTGACTTTC. Translating it yields CASSLASGANVLTF.